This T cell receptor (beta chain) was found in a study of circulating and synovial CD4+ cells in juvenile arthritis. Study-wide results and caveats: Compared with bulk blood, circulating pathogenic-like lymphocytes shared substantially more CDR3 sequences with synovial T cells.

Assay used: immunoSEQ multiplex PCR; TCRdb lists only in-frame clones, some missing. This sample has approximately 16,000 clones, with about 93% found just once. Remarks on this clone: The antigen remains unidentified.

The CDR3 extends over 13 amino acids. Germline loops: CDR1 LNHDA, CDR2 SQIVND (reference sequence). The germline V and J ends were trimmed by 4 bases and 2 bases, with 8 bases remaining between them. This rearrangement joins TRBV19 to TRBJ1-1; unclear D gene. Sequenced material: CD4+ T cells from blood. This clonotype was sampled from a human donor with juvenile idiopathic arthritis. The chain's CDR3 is CASSTPLNTEAFF. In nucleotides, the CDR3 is TGTGCCAGTAGTACCCCCTTAAACACTGAAGCTTTCTTT.